This passage covers 7 T cell receptor beta chains from one sample sequenced in a study of blood T cell repertoires in COVID-19. Assay: immunoSEQ multiplex PCR; the TCRdb copy retains only in-frame clones and omits some. The table has nearly 350,000 clones, roughly 90% seen once. The sample taken for sequencing was peripheral blood. All receptors derive from a woman in her sixties or seventies with COVID-19, enrolled during active disease.

The chain employs TRBV9 and TRBJ2-1, with TRBD1 matching over 8 bases. Trimming at V came to 4 bases and at J to 9 bases, leaving 21 bases not matched to a gene. Germline CDR1 SGDLS, CDR2 YYNGEE. The CDR3 extends over 18 amino acids. The CDR3 loop reads CASSHPLGTGGLIGEQFF. CDR3 bases: TGTGCCAGCAGCCACCCCTTGGGAACAGGGGGGCTTATAGGTGAGCAGTTCTTC. The variable domain in full, with the rest retrieved from reference TRBV9 and TRBJ2-1, is DSGVTQTPKHLITATGQRVTLRCSPRSGDLSVYWYQQSLDQGLQFLIQYYNGEERAKGNILERFSAQQFPDLHSELNLSSLELGDSALYFCASSHPLGTGGLIGEQFFGPGTRLTVL.

V usage is TRBV5-1 and J usage is TRBJ1-1; D may be TRBD1 (5 bases). The CDR3 length is 16 residues. Germline V gives CDR1 SGHRS, CDR2 YFSETQ. V lost 2 bases, J lost 4 bases, and 18 bases lay in between. The CDR3 reads CASSFAGVPSRTEAFF. In DNA, the CDR3 is TGCGCCAGCAGCTTCGCGGGGGTCCCGTCCCGCACTGAAGCTTTCTTT.

The chain couples TRBV7-2 to TRBJ2-3; 12 bases fit TRBD1. In germline, CDR1 is SGHTA, CDR2 FQGNSA. The CDR3 length is 16 residues. V gave up 3 bases and J gave up 5 bases; unmatched junction bases: 6. The CDR3 region has the DNA TGTGCCAGCAGCTTTCGCCGGGACAGGGGGCAAGATACGCAGTATTTT. Its translation: CASSFRRDRGQDTQYF.

The genes are TRBV3-1 (or the pseudogene TRBV3-2) and TRBJ2-7; no reliable D call. Trimming left V 0 bases short and J 2 bases short, with 11 bases between. The CDR3 has 15 amino acids. Germline V gene lookup returns CDR1 LGHDT and CDR2 YNNKEL (reference sequence). CDR3 amino acids: CASSQDPSVPYEQYF. As DNA, the CDR3 is TGTGCCAGCAGCCAAGATCCGTCAGTACCCTACGAGCAGTACTTC.

The rearrangement joins TRBV5-6 to TRBJ1-5; 9 bases match TRBD1. From germline, CDR1 is SGHDT and CDR2 YYEEEE. The trim removed 0 bases at V and 6 bases at J, leaving 7 bases unmatched. This CDR3 spans 16 amino acids. This CDR3 reads CASSLGTGAASQPQHF. DNA for the CDR3: TGTGCCAGCAGCTTGGGGACAGGGGCGGCATCTCAGCCCCAGCATTTT.

This clone was counted only a few times. The chain links TRBV10-3 to TRBJ1-1, with 10 bases lining up with TRBD1. Germline V gene lookup returns CDR1 ENHRY and CDR2 SYGVKD. V lost 6 bases, J lost 1 base, and 8 bases stayed unmatched. This CDR3 region has 16 residues. The CDR3 nucleotides read TGTGCCATCAGGCCGGGACAGGGGATATCGAACACTGAAGCTTTCTTT. As protein: CAIRPGQGISNTEAFF.

This clone appeared once. The J gene is TRBJ1-4, the V gene TRBV24-1; D call uncertain. CDR1 is KGHDR, CDR2 SFDVKD, per germline. The CDR3 is 14 amino acids. Deletions cut 0 bases from V and 4 bases from J, with 5 bases between. The CDR3 protein is CATSDLGGNEKLFF. CDR3 sequence (DNA): TGTGCCACCAGTGATTTGGGCGGTAATGAAAAACTGTTTTTT.